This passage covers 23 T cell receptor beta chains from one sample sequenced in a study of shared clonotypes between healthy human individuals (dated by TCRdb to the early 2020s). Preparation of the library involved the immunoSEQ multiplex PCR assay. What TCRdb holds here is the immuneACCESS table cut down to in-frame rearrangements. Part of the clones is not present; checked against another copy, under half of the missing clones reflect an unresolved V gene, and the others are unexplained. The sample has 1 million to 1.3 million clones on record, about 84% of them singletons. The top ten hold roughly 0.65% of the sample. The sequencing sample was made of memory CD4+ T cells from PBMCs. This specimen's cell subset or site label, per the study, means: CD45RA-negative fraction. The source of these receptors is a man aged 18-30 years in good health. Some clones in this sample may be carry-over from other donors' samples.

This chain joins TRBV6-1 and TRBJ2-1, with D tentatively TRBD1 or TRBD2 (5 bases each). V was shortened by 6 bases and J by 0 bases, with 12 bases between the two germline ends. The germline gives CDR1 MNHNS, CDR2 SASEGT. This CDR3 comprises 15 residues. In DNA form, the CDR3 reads TGTGCCAGCAGGGAGCGGACATACTCCTACAATGAGCAGTTCTTC. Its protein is CASRERTYSYNEQFF.

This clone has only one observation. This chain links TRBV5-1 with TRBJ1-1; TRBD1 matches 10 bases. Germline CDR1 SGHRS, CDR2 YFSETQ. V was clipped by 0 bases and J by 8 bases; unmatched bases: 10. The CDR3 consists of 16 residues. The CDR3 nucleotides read TGCGCCAGCAGCTTGGCCCCCGCCGGACAGGGGGGGGAAGCTTTCTTT. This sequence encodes CASSLAPAGQGGEAFF.

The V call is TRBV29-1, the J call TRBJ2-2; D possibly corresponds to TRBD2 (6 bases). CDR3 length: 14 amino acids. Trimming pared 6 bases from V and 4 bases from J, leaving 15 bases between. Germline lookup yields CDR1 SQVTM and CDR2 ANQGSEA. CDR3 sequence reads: CSVRGRISTGELFF. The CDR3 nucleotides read TGCAGCGTCCGGGGGAGGATAAGCACCGGGGAGCTGTTTTTT.

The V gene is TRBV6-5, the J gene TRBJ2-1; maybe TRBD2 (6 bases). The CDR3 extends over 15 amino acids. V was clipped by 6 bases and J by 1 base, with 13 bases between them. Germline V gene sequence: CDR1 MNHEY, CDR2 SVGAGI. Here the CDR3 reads CASSQRAHSYNEQFF. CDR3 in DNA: TGTGCCAGCAGCCAGCGGGCTCATTCCTACAATGAGCAGTTCTTC.

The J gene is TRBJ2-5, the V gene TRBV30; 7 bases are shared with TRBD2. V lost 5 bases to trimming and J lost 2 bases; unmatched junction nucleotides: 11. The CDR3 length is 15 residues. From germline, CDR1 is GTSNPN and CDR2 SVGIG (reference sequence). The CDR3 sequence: CAWGPGLAVQETQYF. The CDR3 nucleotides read TGTGCCTGGGGCCCTGGGCTAGCGGTACAAGAGACCCAGTACTTC.

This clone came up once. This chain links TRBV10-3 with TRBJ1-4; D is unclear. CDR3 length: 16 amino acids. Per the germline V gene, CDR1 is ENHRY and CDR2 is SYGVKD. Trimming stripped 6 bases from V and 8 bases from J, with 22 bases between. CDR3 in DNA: TGTGCCATCAGAGCCAGTCCGGGTGGGGAGAAAGAAAAACTGTTTTTT. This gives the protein CAIRASPGGEKEKLFF.

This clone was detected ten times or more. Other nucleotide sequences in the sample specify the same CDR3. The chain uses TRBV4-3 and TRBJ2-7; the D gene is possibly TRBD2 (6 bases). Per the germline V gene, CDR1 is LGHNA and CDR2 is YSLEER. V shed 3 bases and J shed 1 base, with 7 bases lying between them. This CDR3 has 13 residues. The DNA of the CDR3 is TGCGCCAGCAGCCAGGAGGGTTCCTACGAGCAGTACTTC. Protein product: CASSQEGSYEQYF.

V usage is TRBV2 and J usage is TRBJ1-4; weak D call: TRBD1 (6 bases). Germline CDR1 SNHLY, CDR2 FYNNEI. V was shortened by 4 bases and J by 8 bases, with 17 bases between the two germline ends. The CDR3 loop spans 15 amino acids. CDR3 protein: CASSASTGLGEKLFF. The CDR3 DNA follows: TGTGCCAGCAGTGCCTCTACAGGGCTCGGAGAAAAACTGTTTTTT.

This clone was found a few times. CDR3 DNA sequence: TGCGCCAGCAGCTGGGGGTGGGATAAGTTCTTC. As protein: CASSWGWDKFF. This chain uses TRBV5-1 with TRBJ2-1; perhaps D is TRBD1 or TRBD2 (5 bases each). CDR3 size: 11 residues. Trimming cost V 3 bases and J 14 bases, with 12 bases left between them. The V gene's germline CDR1 is SGHRS and CDR2 YFSETQ.

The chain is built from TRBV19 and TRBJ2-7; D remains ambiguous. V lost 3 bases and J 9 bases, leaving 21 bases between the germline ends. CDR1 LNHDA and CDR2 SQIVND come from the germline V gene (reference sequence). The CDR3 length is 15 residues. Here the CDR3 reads CASSMSPGVLARQYF. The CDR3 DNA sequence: TGTGCCAGTAGTATGTCTCCGGGTGTCTTGGCTCGGCAGTACTTC.

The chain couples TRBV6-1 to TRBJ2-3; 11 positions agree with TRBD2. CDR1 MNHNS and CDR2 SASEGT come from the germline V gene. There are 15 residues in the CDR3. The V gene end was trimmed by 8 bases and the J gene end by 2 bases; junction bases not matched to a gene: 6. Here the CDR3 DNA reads TGTGCCAGCGGGGGGACTAGCGGACTCACAGATACGCAGTATTTT. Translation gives CASGGTSGLTDTQYF.

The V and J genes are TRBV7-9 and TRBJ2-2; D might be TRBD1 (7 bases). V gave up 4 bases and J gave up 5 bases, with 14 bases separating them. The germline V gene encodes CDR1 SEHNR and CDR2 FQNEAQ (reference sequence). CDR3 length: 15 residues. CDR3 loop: CASSSWTGGTGELFF. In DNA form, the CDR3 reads TGTGCCAGCAGCTCATGGACAGGAGGGACCGGGGAGCTGTTTTTT.

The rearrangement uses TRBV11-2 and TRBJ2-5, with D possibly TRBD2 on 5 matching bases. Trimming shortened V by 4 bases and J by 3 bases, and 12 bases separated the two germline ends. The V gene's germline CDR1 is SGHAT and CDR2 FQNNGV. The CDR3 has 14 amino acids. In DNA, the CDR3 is TGTGCCAGCAGCTCATATCTCGGGGAAGAGACCCAGTACTTC. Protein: CASSSYLGEETQYF.

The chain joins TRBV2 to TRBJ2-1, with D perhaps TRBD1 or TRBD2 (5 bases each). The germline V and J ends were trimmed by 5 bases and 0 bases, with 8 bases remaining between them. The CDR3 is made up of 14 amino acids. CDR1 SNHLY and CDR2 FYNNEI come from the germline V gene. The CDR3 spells CASSSGSSYNEQFF. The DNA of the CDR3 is TGTGCCAGCAGTTCAGGGAGCTCCTACAATGAGCAGTTCTTC.

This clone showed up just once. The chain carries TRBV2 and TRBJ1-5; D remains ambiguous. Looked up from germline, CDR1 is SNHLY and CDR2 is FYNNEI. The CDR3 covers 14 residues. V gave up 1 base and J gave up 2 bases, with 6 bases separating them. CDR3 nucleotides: TGTGCCAGCAGTGAAGAGGGAGGCAATCAGCCCCAGCATTTT. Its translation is CASSEEGGNQPQHF.

CDR3 in amino acids: CASSLGLGVGEKLFF. Here the CDR3 DNA reads TGTGCCAGCAGCCTAGGGCTGGGGGTTGGTGAAAAACTGTTTTTT. The chain employs TRBV7-9 and TRBJ1-4; possible D gene TRBD1, 5 bases. The CDR3 covers 15 residues. The germline CDR1 and CDR2 sequences are SEHNR and FQNEAQ (reference sequence). Trimming shortened V by 5 bases and J by 7 bases, and 17 bases separated the two germline ends.

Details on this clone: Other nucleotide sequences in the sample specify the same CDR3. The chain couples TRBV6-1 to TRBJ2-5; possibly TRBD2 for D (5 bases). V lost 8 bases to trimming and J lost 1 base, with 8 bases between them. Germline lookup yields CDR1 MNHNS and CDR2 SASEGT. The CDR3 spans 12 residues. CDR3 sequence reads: CASSSSQETQYF. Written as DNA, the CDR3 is TGTGCCAGCTCTAGCTCCCAAGAGACCCAGTACTTC.

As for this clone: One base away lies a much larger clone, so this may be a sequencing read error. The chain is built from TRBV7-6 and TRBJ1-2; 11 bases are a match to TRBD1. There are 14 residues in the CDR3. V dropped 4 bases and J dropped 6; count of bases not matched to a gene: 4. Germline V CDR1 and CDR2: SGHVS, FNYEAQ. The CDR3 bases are TGTGCCAGCAGCTCCGGACAGGGGGCGGATGGCTACACCTTC. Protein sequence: CASSSGQGADGYTF. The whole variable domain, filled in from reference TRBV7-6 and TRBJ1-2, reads GAGVSQSPRYKVTKRGQDVALRCDPISGHVSLYWYRQALGQGPEFLTYFNYEAQQDKSGLPNDRFSAERPEGSISTLTIQRTEQRDSAMYRCASSSGQGADGYTFGSGTRLTVV.

The CDR3 DNA reads as TGTGCCAGCAGTGATCGGCTAGGCAGACTCGAGACCCAGTACTTC. The encoded protein is CASSDRLGRLETQYF. The rearrangement joins TRBV6-1 to TRBJ2-5; no clear D gene. The CDR3 covers 15 residues. CDR1 MNHNS and CDR2 SASEGT come from the germline V gene. Deletions cut 3 bases from V and 5 bases from J, with 16 bases between.

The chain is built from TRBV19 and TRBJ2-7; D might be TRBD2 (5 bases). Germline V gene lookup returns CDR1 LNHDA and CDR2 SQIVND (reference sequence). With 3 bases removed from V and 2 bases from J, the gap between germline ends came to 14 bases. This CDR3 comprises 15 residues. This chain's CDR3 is CASSIKSDSAYEQYF. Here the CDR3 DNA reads TGTGCCAGTAGTATTAAGTCGGACTCCGCCTACGAGCAGTACTTC.

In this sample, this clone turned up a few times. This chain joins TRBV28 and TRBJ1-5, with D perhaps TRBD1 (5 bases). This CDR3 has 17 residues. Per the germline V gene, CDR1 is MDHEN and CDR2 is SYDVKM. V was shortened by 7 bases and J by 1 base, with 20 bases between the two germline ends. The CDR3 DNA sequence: TGTGCCAGCACCCCATTCCCCAGGGTGCGGAGCAATCAGCCCCAGCATTTT. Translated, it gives CASTPFPRVRSNQPQHF.

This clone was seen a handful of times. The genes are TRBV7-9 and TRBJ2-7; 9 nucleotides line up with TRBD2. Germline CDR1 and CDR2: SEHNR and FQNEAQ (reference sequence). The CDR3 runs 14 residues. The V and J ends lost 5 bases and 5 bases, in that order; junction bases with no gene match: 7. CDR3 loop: CASSPVAGGHEQYF. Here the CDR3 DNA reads TGTGCCAGCAGCCCGGTGGCGGGAGGGCACGAGCAGTACTTC.

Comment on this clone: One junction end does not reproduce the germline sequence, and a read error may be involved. The CDR3 is CSVGDRRGIGNERFF. CDR3 bases: TGCAGCGTTGGGGACCGCCGGGGAATTGGCAATGAGCGGTTCTTC. J is TRBJ2-1 and V is TRBV29-1, with D possibly being TRBD1 or TRBD2 (5 bases each). CDR3 length: 15 residues. CDR1 is SQVTM, CDR2 ANQGSEA, per germline.